Presented here are 24 T cell receptor beta chains from one specimen sequenced in a study of early T cells in non-severe SARS-CoV-2 infection. TCRdb re-called the 5' RACE reads through MiXCR, storing one row per CDR3 protein. The data contain about 80,000 distinct CDR3 sequences, more than 5% of them singletons. Sequences were obtained from whole blood. All receptors derive from an adult who was a healthcare worker with PCR-confirmed SARS-CoV-2 infection or an uninfected control (not recorded which).

In its sample, this clonotype was seen many times. V is TRBV12-3 or TRBV12-4 and J is TRBJ2-3; D is unclear. CDR3 size: 16 residues. The V end lost 5 bases, the J end lost 5 bases, and 20 bases lay between the germline ends. The CDR3 here is CASSPPRTGRGDTQYF. The CDR3 DNA reads as TGTGCCAGCAGTCCTCCCCGGACCGGCAGAGGAGATACGCAGTATTTT.

This clonotype was recorded many times. This chain uses TRBV10-3 with TRBJ2-7; a weak D match, TRBD2 (6 bases). Looked up from germline, CDR1 is ENHRY and CDR2 is SYGVKD. CDR3 length: 15 residues. Trimming pared 11 bases from V and 1 base from J, leaving 21 bases between. This chain's CDR3 is CAVGTKEGPSYEQYF. The CDR3 region has the DNA TGTGCCGTCGGGACGAAGGAGGGCCCTTCCTACGAGCAGTACTTC.

Only a few counts were recorded for this clonotype. The V call is TRBV6-2 or TRBV6-3, the J call TRBJ2-2; D remains ambiguous. There are 15 residues in the CDR3. The germline V and J ends were trimmed by 2 bases and 4 bases, with 11 bases remaining between them. Germline CDR1 reads MNHEY; CDR2 reads SVGEGT. CDR3 in amino acids: CASSYEARTTGELFF. The CDR3 DNA follows: TGTGCCAGCAGTTACGAGGCGAGGACCACCGGGGAGCTGTTTTTT.

This clonotype was seen only a few times. The chain links TRBV3-1 to TRBJ2-1; tentative D call: TRBD1 (5 bases). With 0 bases removed from V and 0 bases from J, the gap between germline ends came to 12 bases. The CDR3 is 17 residues long. The germline CDR1 and CDR2 sequences are LGHDT and YNNKEL (reference sequence). The CDR3 DNA follows: TGTGCCAGCAGCCAAGAACCCCCAGGGTCCTCCTACAATGAGCAGTTCTTC. This sequence encodes CASSQEPPGSSYNEQFF.

Many counts were recorded for this clonotype. This sequence joins TRBV19 and TRBJ1-5; tentatively, D is TRBD1 (6 bases). V lost 5 bases to trimming and J lost 0 bases, with 20 bases between them. This CDR3 contains 18 residues. Germline lookup yields CDR1 LNHDA and CDR2 SQIVND (reference sequence). In DNA, the CDR3 is TGTGCCAGTAGTCCCCGGGAAAAGACAGGATATAGCAATCAGCCCCAGCATTTT. This codes for CASSPREKTGYSNQPQHF.

This clonotype has just a few counts. Sequence at one end of the junction differs from germline and may be a read error. The CDR3 spells CASSLAGGDKAEAFF. CDR3 bases: TGCGCCAGCAGCTTGGCCGGGGGCGACAAGGCTGAAGCTTTTTTT. The V call is TRBV5-1, the J call TRBJ1-1; maybe TRBD1 (6 bases). The V gene's germline CDR1 is SGHRS and CDR2 YFSETQ. This CDR3 region has 15 residues.

The sample holds many counts of this clonotype. The genes are TRBV7-9 and TRBJ1-1; TRBD1 might be the D (6 bases). The germline V gene encodes CDR1 SEHNR and CDR2 FQNEAQ (reference sequence). V lost 1 base, J lost 10 bases, and 13 bases lay in between. The CDR3 contains 13 residues. CDR3 region: CASSLGGGAGAFF. The CDR3 DNA is TGTGCCAGCAGCTTAGGAGGGGGTGCGGGAGCTTTCTTT.

This clonotype was seen a handful of times. The chain employs TRBV12-3 or TRBV12-4 and TRBJ2-3; TRBD2 matches at 14 bases. CDR3 length: 14 amino acids. The V and J ends lost 8 bases and 11 bases, in that order; junction bases with no gene match: 9. The CDR3 loop reads CASGGTSGSQRQYF. The CDR3 DNA is TGTGCCAGCGGCGGGACTAGCGGGAGTCAAAGGCAGTATTTT.

V usage is TRBV7-2 and J usage is TRBJ2-1; weak D call: TRBD2 (5 bases). The CDR3 length is 13 residues. V lost 8 bases to trimming and J lost 1 base, with 9 bases between them. The germline gives CDR1 SGHTA, CDR2 FQGNSA. This CDR3 is CASGSGSYNEQFF. The DNA of the CDR3 is TGTGCCAGCGGGAGTGGGTCCTACAATGAGCAGTTCTTC.

This clonotype was picked up many times. This chain joins TRBV5-5 and TRBJ1-5, with 8 bases that match TRBD1. Unmatched junction bases numbered 13, after V lost 0 bases and J lost 2 bases. Germline V gene lookup returns CDR1 SGHKS and CDR2 YYEKEE (reference sequence). The CDR3 spans 19 residues. CDR3 coding DNA: TGTGCCAGCAGCTTGGTTGGGGGACAGGAGATAGGGGGCAATCAGCCCCAGCATTTT. The encoded protein is CASSLVGGQEIGGNQPQHF.

The chain carries TRBV11-2 and TRBJ2-7, with unresolved D. The V gene lost 0 bases and the J gene lost 4 bases, with 13 bases spanning the gap. Germline assignment: CDR1 SGHAT and CDR2 FQNNGV. This CDR3 spans 15 amino acids. The CDR3 DNA follows: TGTGCCAGCAGCTTAGAGAATACTGGATTATACGAGCAGTACTTC. The encoded protein is CASSLENTGLYEQYF.

V gene TRBV10-3 combines with J gene TRBJ2-1, with D possibly being TRBD2 (5 bases). Germline values: CDR1 ENHRY, CDR2 SYGVKD. Trimming left V 3 bases short and J 7 bases short, with 13 bases between. CDR3 length equals 14 residues. CDR3 residues: CAISDGIGFNEQFF. The DNA of the CDR3 is TGTGCCATCAGTGACGGGATAGGGTTTAATGAGCAGTTCTTC.

The rearrangement joins TRBV5-6 to TRBJ2-1; D perhaps matches TRBD2 (7 bases). Germline values: CDR1 SGHDT, CDR2 YYEEEE. Trimming cost V 5 bases and J 3 bases, with 15 bases left between them. This CDR3 contains 15 residues. The CDR3 DNA sequence: TGTGCCAGCAGGAGTCGGGGGGCCCTCTACAATGAGCAGTTCTTC. This codes for CASRSRGALYNEQFF.

This rearrangement joins TRBV11-3 to TRBJ2-5; TRBD2 agrees at 12 bases. The CDR3 is made up of 15 amino acids. Germline V lookup: CDR1 SGHNT, CDR2 YENEEA. J gave up 2 bases and V 5 bases, and 3 bases lay outside the gene matches. The CDR3 is CASSKGTSGQETQYF. The CDR3 region has the DNA TGTGCCAGCAGCAAAGGGACTAGCGGGCAAGAGACCCAGTACTTC.

This rearrangement joins TRBV9 to TRBJ2-1, with 9 bases lining up with TRBD2. The CDR3 extends over 16 amino acids. The V gene's germline CDR1 is SGDLS and CDR2 YYNGEE. V was pared by 0 bases and J by 3 bases, with 4 bases of the junction left unmatched. CDR3 sequence (DNA): TGTGCCAGCAGCGTAGATAGCGGGAGTAACTACAATGAGCAGTTCTTC. It encodes CASSVDSGSNYNEQFF.

This chain connects TRBV29-1 to TRBJ2-3, with TRBD2 as a possible D gene (5 bases). The CDR3 spans 12 residues. The V end was cut by 8 bases, the J end by 5 bases, with 14 bases between. CDR1 is SQVTM, CDR2 ANQGSEA, per germline. The CDR3 DNA reads TGCAGCATCCCTCGGGGTCAAGATACGCAGTATTTT. This sequence encodes CSIPRGQDTQYF.

The chain's CDR3 is CASSLSGGTNQPQHF. CDR3 DNA sequence: TGTGCCAGCAGCTTGTCCGGGGGTACCAATCAGCCCCAGCATTTT. This chain connects TRBV5-5 to TRBJ1-5, with D possibly being TRBD1 (5 bases). V dropped 1 base and J dropped 3 bases, with 11 bases sitting between them. Germline values: CDR1 SGHKS, CDR2 YYEKEE (reference sequence). This CDR3 has 15 residues.

The chain has TRBV5-4 and TRBJ1-1, with D unclear. Germline V gene data show CDR1 as SGHNT and CDR2 as YYREEE (reference sequence). The CDR3 has 16 residues. Trimming left V 6 bases short and J 1 base short, with 19 bases between. The CDR3: CASTPEGGLRNTEAFF. DNA for the CDR3: TGTGCCAGCACCCCGGAAGGAGGTTTGAGGAACACTGAAGCTTTCTTT.

This clonotype was seen at least ten times. The V gene is TRBV10-3, the J gene TRBJ2-3, with D unclear. From germline, CDR1 is ENHRY and CDR2 SYGVKD. The V and J ends lost 8 bases and 2 bases respectively, with 11 bases between them. The CDR3 runs 13 residues. The CDR3: CAIREPYTDTQYF. CDR3 DNA sequence: TGTGCCATCCGCGAGCCCTACACAGATACGCAGTATTTT.

V is TRBV21-1 and J is TRBJ1-1. TRBV21-1 is an annotated pseudogene. CDR3 length: 15 amino acids. The DNA of the CDR3 is TGTGCCAGCAGCAAGGGAGGGGAAAAGAACACTGAAGCTTTCTTT. This sequence encodes CASSKGGEKNTEAFF.

This clonotype turned up a few times. The rearrangement joins TRBV7-9 to TRBJ1-2; 10 bases align to TRBD1. The CDR3 has 14 residues. V gave up 1 base and J gave up 8 bases; unmatched junction bases: 4. Germline-derived CDR1 and CDR2 are SEHNR and FQNEAQ (reference sequence). CDR3 nucleotides: TGTGCCAGCAGCTTAGGACAGGGGGCGCTCGGCTACACCTTC. Its protein is CASSLGQGALGYTF.

The table lists this clonotype with a few counts. CDR3 sequence: CASSYRDRGSHTQYF. CDR3 in DNA: TGTGCCAGCAGTTACCGGGACAGGGGGTCCCATACGCAGTATTTT. The gene calls are TRBV6-2 or TRBV6-3 and TRBJ2-3; 11 positions agree with TRBD1. This CDR3 has 15 amino acids. After removal of 2 bases from V and 7 bases from J, the junction contained 5 bases not matched to a gene. Germline lookup yields CDR1 MNHEY and CDR2 SVGEGT.

The gene calls are TRBV6-6 and TRBJ2-2; TRBD2 agrees at 10 bases. Germline CDR1 is MNHNY and CDR2 is SVGAGI (reference sequence). The CDR3 length is 18 residues. The V segment lost 0 bases and the J segment 3 bases; nucleotides outside the gene matches: 7. The CDR3 here is CASSYSRLAGAYTGELFF. In DNA form, the CDR3 reads TGTGCCAGCAGTTACTCGAGGCTAGCGGGAGCTTACACCGGGGAGCTGTTTTTT.

This chain connects TRBV19 to TRBJ1-5; D gene ambiguous. Trimming stripped 6 bases from V and 2 bases from J, with 5 bases between. Germline-derived CDR1 and CDR2 are LNHDA and SQIVND (reference sequence). This CDR3 is built from 12 residues. CDR3 loop: CASSAGNQPQHF. CDR3 bases: TGTGCCAGTAGCGCCGGCAATCAGCCCCAGCATTTT.